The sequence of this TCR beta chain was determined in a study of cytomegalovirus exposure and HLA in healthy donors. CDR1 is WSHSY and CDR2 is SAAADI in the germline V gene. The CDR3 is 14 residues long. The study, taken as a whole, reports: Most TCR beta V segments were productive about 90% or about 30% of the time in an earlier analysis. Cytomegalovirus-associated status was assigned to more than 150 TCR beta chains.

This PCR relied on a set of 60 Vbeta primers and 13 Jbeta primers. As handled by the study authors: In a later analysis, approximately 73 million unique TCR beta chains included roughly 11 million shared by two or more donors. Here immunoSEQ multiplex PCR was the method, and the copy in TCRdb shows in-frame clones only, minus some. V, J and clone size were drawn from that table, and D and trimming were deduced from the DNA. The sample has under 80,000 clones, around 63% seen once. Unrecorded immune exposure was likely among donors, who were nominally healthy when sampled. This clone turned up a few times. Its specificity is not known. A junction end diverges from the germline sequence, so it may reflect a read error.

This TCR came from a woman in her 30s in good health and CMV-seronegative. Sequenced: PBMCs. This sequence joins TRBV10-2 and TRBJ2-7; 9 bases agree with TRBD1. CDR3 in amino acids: CASRGGTGSREQYF. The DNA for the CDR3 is TGTGCCAGCAGGGGGGGGACAGGGTCCCGCGAGCAGTACTTC.